This T cell receptor (beta chain) comes out of a study of T cell responses to AZD1222 COVID-19 vaccine. Study overall: It was second doses at about 4 or about 12 weeks that were pooled.

V shed 4 bases and J shed 8 bases, with 24 bases lying between them. CDR3 length: 16 amino acids. The germline CDR1 and CDR2 sequences are SGDLS and YYNGEE. Here immunoSEQ multiplex PCR was the method, and the copy in TCRdb shows in-frame clones only, minus some. Of about 150,000 clones listed, about nine tenths were seen once; the top ten hold roughly 2.8%. About this clone itself: What it recognizes is unknown.

General study points: Reportedly, nearly half of unique spike TCRs recognized epitopes outside B.1.351/B.1.1.7 mutations. Donor demographics were predominantly white British with a female majority; clonal diversity may be underestimated. There were vaccine-associated CD4 TCRs across spike, dominant at 160-218 and 743-854.

The specimen was peripheral blood, collected on day 0 of AZD1222 vaccination. The genes are TRBV9 and TRBJ1-2; no definite D call. This clonotype was sampled from an adult in good health. The CDR3 loop reads CASSLESGLAKTGYTF. The CDR3 coding sequence is TGTGCCAGCAGCCTGGAATCTGGCCTCGCAAAAACCGGCTACACCTTC.